The clone carrying this T cell receptor (beta chain) came up once. Germline values: CDR1 LNHNV, CDR2 YYDKDF (reference sequence). The CDR3 extends over 13 amino acids. V gave up 6 bases and J gave up 2 bases, with 11 bases separating them. The sample belongs to a study of somatic mutations in cytotoxic T cells in rheumatoid arthritis. TCRdb's copy holds only in-frame clones and misses some; the assay was immunoSEQ multiplex PCR. The data hold 2,500 or so clones, with roughly 73% observed a single time. This clonotype was sampled from a man between 70 and 80 years old with rheumatoid arthritis. Material for sequencing was CD8+ T cells sorted from blood. V gene TRBV15 combines with J gene TRBJ2-7, with D possibly TRBD2 on 6 matching bases. The CDR3 region has the DNA TGTGCCACCAGTGGAGGGGTTACCTACGAGCAGTACTTC. This codes for CATSGGVTYEQYF. Looking up the rest from reference TRBV15 and TRBJ2-7 gives the full variable domain: DAMVIQNPRYQVTQFGKPVTLSCSQTLNHNVMYWYQQKSSQAPKLLFHYYDKDFNNEADTPDNFQSRRPNTSFCFLDIRSPGLGDTAMYLCATSGGVTYEQYFGPGTRLTVT.